This T cell receptor (beta chain) was sequenced for a study of early T cells in non-severe SARS-CoV-2 infection. Trimming shortened V by 4 bases and J by 4 bases, and 16 bases separated the two germline ends. This CDR3 has 15 amino acids. CDR1 is KGHSH and CDR2 is LQKENI in the germline V gene. This clonotype was observed at least ten times. Unique molecular identifiers were added to individual cDNA molecules. Each CDR3 protein is one row after TCRdb ran MiXCR on the 5' RACE reads. This sample has about 33,000 distinct CDR3 sequences, with about 5% found just once. This TCR was recovered from an adult who was a healthcare worker with PCR-confirmed SARS-CoV-2 infection or an uninfected control (not recorded which). The sequenced sample consisted of whole blood. The chain employs TRBV18 and TRBJ1-2, with a weak D call TRBD1 (6 bases). This chain's CDR3 is CASSQRDTLGYGYTF. DNA of the CDR3: TGTGCCAGCTCACAAAGGGACACTCTGGGCTATGGCTACACCTTC.